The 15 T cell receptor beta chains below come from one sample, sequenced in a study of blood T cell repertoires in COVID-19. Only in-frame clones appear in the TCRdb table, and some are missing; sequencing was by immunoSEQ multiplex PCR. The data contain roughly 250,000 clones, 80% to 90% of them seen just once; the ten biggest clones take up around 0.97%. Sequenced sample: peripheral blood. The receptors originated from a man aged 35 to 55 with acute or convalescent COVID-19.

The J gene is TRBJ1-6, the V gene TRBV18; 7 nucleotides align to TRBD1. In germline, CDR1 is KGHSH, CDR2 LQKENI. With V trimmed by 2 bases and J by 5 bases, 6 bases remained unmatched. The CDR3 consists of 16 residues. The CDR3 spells CASSPSAGGNNSPLHF. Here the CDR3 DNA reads TGTGCCAGCTCACCATCGGCAGGGGGGAATAATTCACCCCTCCACTTT.

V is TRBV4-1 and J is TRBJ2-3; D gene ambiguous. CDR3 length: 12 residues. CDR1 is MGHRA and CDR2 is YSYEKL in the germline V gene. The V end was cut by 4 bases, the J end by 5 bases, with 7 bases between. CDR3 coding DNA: TGCGCCAGCAGCCCTCCGGGAGATACGCAGTATTTT. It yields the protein CASSPPGDTQYF.

The CDR3 loop is CAWNAGAYEQYF. For the CDR3, the DNA is TGTGCCTGGAATGCCGGGGCCTACGAGCAGTACTTC. The chain employs TRBV30 and TRBJ2-7, with D possibly matching TRBD2 (5 bases). The CDR3 contains 12 residues. Germline CDR1 GTSNPN, CDR2 SVGIG (reference sequence). Trimming left V 4 bases short and J 2 bases short, with 9 bases between. Based on the CDR3 plus reference TRBV30 and TRBJ2-7, the full variable domain is SQTIHQWPATLVQPVGSPLSLECTVEGTSNPNLYWYRQAAGRGLQLLFYSVGIGQISSEVPQNLSASRPQDRQFILSSKKLLLSDSGFYLCAWNAGAYEQYFGPGTRLTVT.

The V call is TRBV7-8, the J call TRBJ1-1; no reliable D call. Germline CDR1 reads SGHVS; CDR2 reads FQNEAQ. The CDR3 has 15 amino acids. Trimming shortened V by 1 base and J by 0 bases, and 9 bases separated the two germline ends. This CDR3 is CASSLGGSLNTEAFF. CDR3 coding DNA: TGTGCCAGCAGCTTAGGCGGGTCCCTGAACACTGAAGCTTTCTTT.

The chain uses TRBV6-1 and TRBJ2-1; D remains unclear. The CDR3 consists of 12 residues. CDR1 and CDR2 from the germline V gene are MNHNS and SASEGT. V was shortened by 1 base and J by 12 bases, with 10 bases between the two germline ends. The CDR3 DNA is TGTGCCAGCAGTGAAGTCCGAACGAGGCAGTTCTTC. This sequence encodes CASSEVRTRQFF.

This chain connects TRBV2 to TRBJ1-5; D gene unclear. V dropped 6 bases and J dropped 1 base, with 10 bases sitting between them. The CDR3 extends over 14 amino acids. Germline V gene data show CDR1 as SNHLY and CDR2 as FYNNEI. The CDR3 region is CASRTGVSNQPQHF. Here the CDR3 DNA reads TGTGCCAGCAGGACCGGGGTGAGCAATCAGCCCCAGCATTTT.

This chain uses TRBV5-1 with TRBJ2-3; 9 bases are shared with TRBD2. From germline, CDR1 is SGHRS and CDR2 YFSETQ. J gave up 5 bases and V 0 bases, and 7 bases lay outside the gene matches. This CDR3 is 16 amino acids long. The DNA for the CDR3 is TGCGCCAGCAGCTTGGAGGCGGGGGGGCCGGGAGATACGCAGTATTTT. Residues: CASSLEAGGPGDTQYF.

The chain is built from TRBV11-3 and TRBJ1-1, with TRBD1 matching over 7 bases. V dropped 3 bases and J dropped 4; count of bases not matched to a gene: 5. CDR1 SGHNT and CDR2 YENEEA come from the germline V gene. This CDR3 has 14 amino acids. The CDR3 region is CASSLTGTGTEAFF. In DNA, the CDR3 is TGTGCCAGCAGCTTGACAGGGACGGGCACTGAAGCTTTCTTT.

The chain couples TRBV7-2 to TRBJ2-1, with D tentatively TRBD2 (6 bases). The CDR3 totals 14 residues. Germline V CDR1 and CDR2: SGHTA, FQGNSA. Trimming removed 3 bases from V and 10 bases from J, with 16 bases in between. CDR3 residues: CASSFKPTSSEQFF. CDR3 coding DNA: TGTGCCAGCAGCTTTAAACCCACTAGCAGCGAGCAGTTCTTC. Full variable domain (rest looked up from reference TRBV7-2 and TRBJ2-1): GAGVSQSPSNKVTEKGKDVELRCDPISGHTALYWYRQSLGQGLEFLIYFQGNSAPDKSGLPSDRFSAERTGGSVSTLTIQRTQQEDSAVYLCASSFKPTSSEQFFGPGTRLTVL.

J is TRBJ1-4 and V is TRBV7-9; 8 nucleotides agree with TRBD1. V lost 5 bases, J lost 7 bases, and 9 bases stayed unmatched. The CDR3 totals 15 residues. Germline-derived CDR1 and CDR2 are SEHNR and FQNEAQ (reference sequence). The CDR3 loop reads CASSPSRQGSEKLFF. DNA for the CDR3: TGTGCCAGCAGCCCATCAAGACAGGGGAGTGAAAAACTGTTTTTT.

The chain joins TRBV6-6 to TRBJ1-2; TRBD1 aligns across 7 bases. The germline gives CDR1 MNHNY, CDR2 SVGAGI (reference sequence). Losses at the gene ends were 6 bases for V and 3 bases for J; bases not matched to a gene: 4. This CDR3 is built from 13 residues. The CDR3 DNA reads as TGTGCCAGCAGCCCTACAGGGGACTATGGCTACACCTTC. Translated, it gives CASSPTGDYGYTF.

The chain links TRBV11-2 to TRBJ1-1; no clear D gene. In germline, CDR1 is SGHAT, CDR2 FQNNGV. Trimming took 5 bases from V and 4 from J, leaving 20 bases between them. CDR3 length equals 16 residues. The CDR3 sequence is CASSAGHTLAGTEAFF. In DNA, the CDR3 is TGTGCCAGCAGCGCCGGCCATACCCTAGCGGGCACTGAAGCTTTCTTT.

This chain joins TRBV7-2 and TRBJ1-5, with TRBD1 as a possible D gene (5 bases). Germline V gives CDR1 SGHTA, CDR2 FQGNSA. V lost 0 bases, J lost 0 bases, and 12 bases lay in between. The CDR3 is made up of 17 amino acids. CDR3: CASSLAPGRYSNQPQHF. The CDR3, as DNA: TGTGCCAGCAGCTTAGCCCCAGGGCGATATAGCAATCAGCCCCAGCATTTT.

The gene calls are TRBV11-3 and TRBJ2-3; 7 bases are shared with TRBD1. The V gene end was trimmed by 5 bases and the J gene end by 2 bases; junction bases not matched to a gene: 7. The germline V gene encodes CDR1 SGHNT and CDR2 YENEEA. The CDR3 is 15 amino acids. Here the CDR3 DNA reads TGTGCCAGCAGCCCCACAGGGGCCTTCACAGATACGCAGTATTTT. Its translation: CASSPTGAFTDTQYF.

The CDR3 reads CASSPGTGTDTQYF. The CDR3 nucleotides are TGTGCCAGCAGCCCCGGGACTGGCACAGATACGCAGTATTTT. The chain employs TRBV7-9 and TRBJ2-3, with a tentative D call TRBD2 (6 bases). Between the trimmed V and J ends, which lost 5 bases and 1 base, there was a span of 10 bases. From germline, CDR1 is SEHNR and CDR2 FQNEAQ (reference sequence). This CDR3 is 14 amino acids long.